This paragraph covers one T cell receptor beta chain sequence. Its target antigen remains unknown. One base away there is no much larger clone; base qualities are not given. The data stem from a study of blood T cell repertoires in COVID-19 (TCRdb year 2020). Looking at the study overall: Samples covering the acute and convalescent phases of COVID-19 were provided by collaborators in the United States, Italy and Spain. The material from the prospective study consisted of cDNA or gDNA derived from T cells, B-cell-depleted T cells, or PBMCs. The dataset comprised deeply sampled blood TCRbeta repertoires from subjects exposed to, actively infected with, or recovered from COVID-19. The repertoires were released in a freely available public database intended as a resource for research on the immune response to SARS-CoV-2. Samples were obtained from the ongoing ImmuneRACE study (first 160 participants) and from 950 to 1,500 subjects provided by 6 global collaborators. Sample metadata almost always included a de-identified subject ID, COVID-19 status, age in years and sex. HLA class I and class II types, where available, came from metadata supplied by the sample provider rather than from assay-based typing.

TCRbeta CDR3 regions were amplified from genomic DNA using the immunoSEQ Assay, a bias-controlled multiplex PCR. The authors' analysis ran thus. The number of nucleated cells in each sample was estimated from the amplification of reference gene primers within the assay. To quantify the absolute abundance of each unique TCRbeta CDR3 rearrangement, sequence reads were collapsed and filtered. For each sample, productive Simpson clonality was calculated as the square root of Simpson's diversity index over productive rearrangements. The clones in this table, taken by TCRdb from immuneACCESS, are in-frame only. Not every clone is retained; where verified, under half of the shortfall comes from an unresolved V gene, and the cause of the rest is unknown. V, J and clone size are those of that table, while D and trimming were read from the DNA. This sample is represented by 200,000 to 300,000 clones; 80% to 90% of them were singletons. The ten top clones hold 3.7% of the sample.

Whole blood was collected in K2EDTA tubes by collaborating institutions according to the institutions' own protocols. Collaborator samples were shipped for TCRbeta analysis as frozen whole blood, isolated PBMCs, or DNA extracted from either sample type. Summary of the overall study and its limitations: The amount of clinical and demographic metadata varied by source and participant and was provided uncurated.

What was sequenced was peripheral blood. The TCR comes from a woman in her thirties or forties with acute or convalescent COVID-19.

The sequence in DNA is TGTGCCAGCCACGCGGGCAGGGGGCCCTATGGCTACACCTTC. Its amino acids are CASHAGRGPYGYTF. The chain joins TRBV18 to TRBJ1-2; 8 central nucleotides agree with TRBD1. The CDR1 and CDR2 encoded by the germline V gene are KGHSH and LQKENI. V and J are trimmed by 8 bases and 4 bases, and the gene matches miss 9 bases of the junction. From its cysteine to its phenylalanine, the CDR3 spans 14 amino acids. Only the CDR3 part of the read is kept: 42 bases, read in frame from the first base.